One TCR beta chain is described in this entry. This clonotype came up once. Its cognate antigen has yet to be identified. The input lacks base qualities; no much larger clone sits a single base away. A solitary read yields weak support. The treatment or condition tag for this specimen amounts to: in vitro stimulation with specific CMV peptide epitopes to enrich CMV-specific T cells. The data belong to a study of T cell repertoires in cytomegalovirus infection (dated by TCRdb to between 2019 and 2020). About the study as a whole: The peptide stimulations were aimed at well-studied HLA-B-restricted epitopes as well as recently identified HLA-C-restricted CMV epitopes, whose presentation resists viral immunomodulation. Because public TCR beta signatures pointed to carriage of CMV infection together with the matching HLA type, the HLA type of each donor mattered for the analysis. Study-wide findings and limitations: The ex vivo response was dominated by HLA-C-restricted CMV-specific TCR beta clonotypes, which also provided the single most frequent clonotype in two of eight donors. In both this cohort and an independent roughly 400-donor cohort, the cumulative frequency of public TCR beta family members distinguished carriers of CMV infection plus the relevant HLA type.

As encoded in the germline V gene, CDR1 is ENHRY while CDR2 is SYGVKD. There are 14 amino acids in the CDR3, from cysteine to phenylalanine inclusive. CDR3 DNA only is kept here, 42 bases in frame from base 1. V is reduced by 2 bases and J by 1 base, leaving a spacing of 8 bases between them. The sequencer listed for this sample is Illumina HiSeq 1500. The raw public reads went through TCRdb reprocessing: fastp at Q25, MiXCR clone calling, in-frame beta chains kept. A single entry per CDR3 protein holds the most common genes and DNA from its merged rows. Present in this sample are fewer than 850,000 distinct CDR3 sequences, just under 30% of which were seen just once. In total, the top ten clones hold approximately 14% of the sample.

The receptor's source is a human donor in good health (CMV status not recorded). Some clones in this sample may be carry-over from other donors' samples. The rearrangement combines TRBV10-3 with TRBJ1-1; TRBD1 is possibly the D segment (5 matching bases). The material sequenced was cultured CD8+ T cells from PBMCs, taken from culture after CMV antigen stimulation. The encoded CDR3 is CAISEGHSNTEAFF. The sequence in DNA is TGTGCCATCAGTGAGGGACACTCGAACACTGAAGCTTTCTTT.